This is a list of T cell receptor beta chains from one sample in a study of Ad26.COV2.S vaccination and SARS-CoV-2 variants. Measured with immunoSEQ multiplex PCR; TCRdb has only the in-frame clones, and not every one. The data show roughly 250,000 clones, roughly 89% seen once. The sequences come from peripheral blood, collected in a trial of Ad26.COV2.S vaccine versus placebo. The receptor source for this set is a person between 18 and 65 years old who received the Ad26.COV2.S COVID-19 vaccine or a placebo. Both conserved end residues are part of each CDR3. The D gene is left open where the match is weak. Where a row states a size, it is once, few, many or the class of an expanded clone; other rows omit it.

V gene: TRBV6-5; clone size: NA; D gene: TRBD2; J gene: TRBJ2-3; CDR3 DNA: TGTGCCAGCAGTAATATAGCGGGAGCCCCAGATACGCAGTATTTT; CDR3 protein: CASSNIAGAPDTQYF
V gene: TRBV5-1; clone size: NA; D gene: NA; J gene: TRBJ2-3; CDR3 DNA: TGCGCCAGCAGCTGGTGGGGAGGTAGCACAGATACGCAGTATTTT; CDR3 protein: CASSWWGGSTDTQYF
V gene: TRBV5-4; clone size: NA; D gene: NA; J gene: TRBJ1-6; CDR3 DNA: TGTGCCAGCAGCTTGGCCCAGGCGGGGGTTAGTTCACCCCTCCACTTT; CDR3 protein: CASSLAQAGVSSPLHF
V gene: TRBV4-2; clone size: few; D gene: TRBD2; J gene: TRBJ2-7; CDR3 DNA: TGTGCCAGCAGCCGGGAAGCCGGGGGGACCCCCCCCTACGAGCAGTACTTC; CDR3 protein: CASSREAGGTPPYEQYF
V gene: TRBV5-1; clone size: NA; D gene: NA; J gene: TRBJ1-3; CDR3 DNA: TGCGCCAGCAGCTCACAGGGCTCTGGAAACACCATATATTTT; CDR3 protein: CASSSQGSGNTIYF
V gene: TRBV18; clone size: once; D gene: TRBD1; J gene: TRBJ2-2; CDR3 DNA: TGTGCCAGCTCACCACAAACAGGGGGCTGGGGCACCGGGGAGCTGTTTTTT; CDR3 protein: CASSPQTGGWGTGELFF
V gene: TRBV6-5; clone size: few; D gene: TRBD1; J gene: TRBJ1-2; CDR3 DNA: TGTGCCAGCAAGTATCAGGACAGGAGATCTGATGGCTACACCTTC; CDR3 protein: CASKYQDRRSDGYTF
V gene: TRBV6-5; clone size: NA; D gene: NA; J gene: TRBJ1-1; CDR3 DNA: TGTGCCAGCAACGGCATCCGGGGAGCTTTCTTT; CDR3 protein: CASNGIRGAFF
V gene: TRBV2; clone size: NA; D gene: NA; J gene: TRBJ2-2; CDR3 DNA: TGTGCCAGCAGTGCCAGGGCCACCGGGGAGCTGTTTTTT; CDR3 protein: CASSARATGELFF
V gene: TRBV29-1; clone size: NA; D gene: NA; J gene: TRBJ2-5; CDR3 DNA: TGCAGCGCTACAGGGGAGGACCAAGAGACCCAGTACTTC; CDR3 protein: CSATGEDQETQYF
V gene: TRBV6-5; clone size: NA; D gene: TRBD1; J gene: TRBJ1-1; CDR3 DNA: TGTGCCAGCAGGACAGGGGATAGCACTGAAGCTTTCTTT; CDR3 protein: CASRTGDSTEAFF
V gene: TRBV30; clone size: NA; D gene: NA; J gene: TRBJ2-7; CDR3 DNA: TGTGCCTGGAGTGTACTCGACGAGCAGTACTTC; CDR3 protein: CAWSVLDEQYF
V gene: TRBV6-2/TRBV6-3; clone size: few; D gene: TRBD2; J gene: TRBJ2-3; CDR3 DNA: TGTGCCAGCAGCAAGCCGGGACTAGCAGTAGATACGCAGTATTTT; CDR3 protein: CASSKPGLAVDTQYF
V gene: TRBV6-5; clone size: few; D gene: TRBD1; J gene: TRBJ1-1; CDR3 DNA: TGTGCCAGCAGCACGGGACAGGGATACACTGAAGCTTTCTTT; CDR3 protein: CASSTGQGYTEAFF
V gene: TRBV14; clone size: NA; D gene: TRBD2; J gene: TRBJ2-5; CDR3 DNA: TGTGCCAGCAGCCCCTTGACTAGCGGGATTAAGACCCAGTACTTC; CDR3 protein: CASSPLTSGIKTQYF
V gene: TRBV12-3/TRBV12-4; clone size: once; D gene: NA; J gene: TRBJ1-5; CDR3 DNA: TGTGCCAGCAATTCAGGGGTAGCTCAGCCCCAGCATTTT; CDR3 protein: CASNSGVAQPQHF
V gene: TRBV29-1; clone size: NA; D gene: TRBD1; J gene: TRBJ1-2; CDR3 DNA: TGCAGCGTTGCAGGGGGCGATACGTTACAATTCTATGGCTACACCTTC; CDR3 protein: CSVAGGDTLQFYGYTF
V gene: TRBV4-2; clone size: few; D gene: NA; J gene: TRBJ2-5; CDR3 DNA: TGTGCCAGCAGCCAATCCCGGGGGCCTACCCAAGAGACCCAGTACTTC; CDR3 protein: CASSQSRGPTQETQYF
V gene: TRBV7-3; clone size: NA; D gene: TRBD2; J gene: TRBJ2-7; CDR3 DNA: TGTGCCAGCAGCCTTTTAGCGGGGGGACCTAGGGGATCCTACGAGCAGTACTTC; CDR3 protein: CASSLLAGGPRGSYEQYF
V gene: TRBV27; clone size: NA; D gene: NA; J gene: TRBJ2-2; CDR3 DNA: TGTGCCAGCAGTTTATCAGTCGCCCGGGAGCTGTTTTTT; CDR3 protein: CASSLSVARELFF
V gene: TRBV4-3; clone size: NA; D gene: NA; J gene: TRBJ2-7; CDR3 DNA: TGCGCCAGCAGCCAAGATGAGGGTGACACAGGGAGGTACGAGCAGTACTTC; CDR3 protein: CASSQDEGDTGRYEQYF
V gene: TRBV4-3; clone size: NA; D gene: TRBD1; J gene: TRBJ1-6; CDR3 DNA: TGCGCCAGCAGCTTTGGGACAGGGGGTTACTCACCCCTCCACTTT; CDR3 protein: CASSFGTGGYSPLHF
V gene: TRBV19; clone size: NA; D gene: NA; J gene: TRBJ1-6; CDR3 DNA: TGTGCCAGTAGCCAGGGTGTAGGCGTATATTCACCCCTCCACTTT; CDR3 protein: CASSQGVGVYSPLHF
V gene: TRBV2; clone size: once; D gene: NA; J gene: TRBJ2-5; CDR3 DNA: TGTGCCAGCAGTGAGAACGGATACGCGACGGGTCAGTACTTC; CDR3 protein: CASSENGYATGQYF
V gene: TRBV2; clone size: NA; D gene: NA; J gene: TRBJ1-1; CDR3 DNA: TGTGCCAGCAGTGAAGCGCTTTGGGGCAGGGAGGGCACTGAAGCTTTCTTT; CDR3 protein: CASSEALWGREGTEAFF
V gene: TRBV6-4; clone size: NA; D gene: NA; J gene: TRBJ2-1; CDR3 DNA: TGTGCCAGCAGTGACTCGACTAGCTCCTACAATGAGCAGTTCTTC; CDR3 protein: CASSDSTSSYNEQFF
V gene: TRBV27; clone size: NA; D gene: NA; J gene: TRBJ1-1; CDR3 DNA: TGTGCCAGCAGCCCAGACAGCAGGGGCACTGAAGCTTTCTTT; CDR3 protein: CASSPDSRGTEAFF
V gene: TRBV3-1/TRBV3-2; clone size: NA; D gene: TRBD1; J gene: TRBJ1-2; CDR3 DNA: TGTGCCAGCAGCCAGGGACAGGGGTCCCTCTATGGCTACACCTTC; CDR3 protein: CASSQGQGSLYGYTF
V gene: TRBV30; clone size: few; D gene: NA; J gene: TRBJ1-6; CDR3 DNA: TGTGCCTGGAAACAGGGTAGTTCACCCCTCCACTTT; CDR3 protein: CAWKQGSSPLHF
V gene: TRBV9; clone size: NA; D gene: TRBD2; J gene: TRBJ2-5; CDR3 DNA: TGTGCCCGCAGCGTAGCTGACGGGGGGGCCGGGGAGACCCAGTACTTC; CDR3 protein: CARSVADGGAGETQYF
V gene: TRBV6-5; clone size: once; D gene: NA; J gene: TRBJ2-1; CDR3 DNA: TGTGCCAGCACCCGGGTATCTGCCTACAATGAGCAGTTCTTC; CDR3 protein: CASTRVSAYNEQFF
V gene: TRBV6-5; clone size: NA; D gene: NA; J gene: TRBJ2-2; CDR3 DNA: TGTGCCAGCAGTTACCTGGCGGGGGCGACCGCCGGGGAGCTGTTTTTT; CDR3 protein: CASSYLAGATAGELFF
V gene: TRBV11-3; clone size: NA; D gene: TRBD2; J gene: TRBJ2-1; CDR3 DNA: TGTGCCAGCAGCTTATCCGGGACTAGCGGGATTGGTGAGCAGTTCTTC; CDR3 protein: CASSLSGTSGIGEQFF
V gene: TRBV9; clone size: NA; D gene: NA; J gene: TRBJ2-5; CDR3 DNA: TGTGCCAGCAGCGCGAGAACAGGGCTGGAGACCCAGTACTTC; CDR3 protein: CASSARTGLETQYF
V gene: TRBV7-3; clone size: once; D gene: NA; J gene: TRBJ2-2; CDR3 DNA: TGTGCCAGCAGCTTAACGGAGGGCGGCGGGGAGCTGTTTTTT; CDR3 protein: CASSLTEGGGELFF
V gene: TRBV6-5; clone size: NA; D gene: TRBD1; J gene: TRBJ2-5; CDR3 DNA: TGTGCCAGCTCCGAACAGGGGTGGTACCAAGAGACCCAGTACTTC; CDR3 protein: CASSEQGWYQETQYF
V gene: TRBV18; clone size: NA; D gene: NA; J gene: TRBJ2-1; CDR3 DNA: TGTGCCAGCTCACCGGGTGGTTCCTACAATGAGCAGTTCTTC; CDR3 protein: CASSPGGSYNEQFF
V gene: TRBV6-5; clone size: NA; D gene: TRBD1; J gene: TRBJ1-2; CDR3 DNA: TGTGCCAGCAAAAGATACGACAGGGAAGGGGGCTACACCTTC; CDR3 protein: CASKRYDREGGYTF
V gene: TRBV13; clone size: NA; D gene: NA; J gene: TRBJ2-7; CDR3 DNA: TGTGCCAGCAGCTTAGGGGCAGAGCGATCCTACGAGCAGTACTTC; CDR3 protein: CASSLGAERSYEQYF